Listed below are T cell receptor beta chains from one sample, sequenced in a study of patients and donors after allogeneic stem cell transplantation. From the RT-PCR reads, TCRdb called clonotypes with MiXCR, one entry per CDR3 protein. This table holds about a million distinct CDR3 sequences, about a sixth found once. Sequencing used blood, either unsorted or a sorted T cell fraction (not recorded which). The receptors were sampled from a human donor who was either an allogeneic HSCT recipient or a stem cell or donor lymphocyte infusion donor (not recorded which). It is not recorded whose cells these are; they may come from a transplant donor. Both conserved end residues are part of each CDR3. The D gene is left open where the match is weak. Rows may omit the clone size; those that give it use once, few, many or a size class.

TRBJ2-1	NA	NA	TRBV24-1	15	TGTGCCACCAGTGAAGGCCGGAGCTCCTACAATGAGCAGTTCTTC	CATSEGRSSYNEQFF
TRBJ1-4	once	NA	TRBV20-1	15	TGCAGTGCTAGAGATCTAGTGACCCTGAGGGAAAAACTGTTTTTT	CSARDLVTLREKLFF
TRBJ2-5	NA	NA	TRBV12-3/TRBV12-4	17	TGTGCCAGCAGTTTACAGGTTACGGGTGATGCCAAGAAGACCCAGTACTTC	CASSLQVTGDAKKTQYF
TRBJ2-5	NA	NA	TRBV2	12	TGTGCCAGCACCCTGAGGGCGGGGACCCAGTACTTC	CASTLRAGTQYF
TRBJ1-1	NA	NA	TRBV7-3	16	TGTGCCAGCAGCTTAAAACGGCAGAGCCTGAACACTGAAGCTTTCTTT	CASSLKRQSLNTEAFF
TRBJ2-3	NA	TRBD2	TRBV7-9	16	TGTGCCAGCAGCTTTTTCGGCGGGGGGAGCACAGATACGCAGTATTTT	CASSFFGGGSTDTQYF
TRBJ2-5	NA	TRBD2	TRBV6-1	14	TGTGCCAGCAGATCGGGACTAGCTTTCGAGACCCAGTACTTC	CASRSGLAFETQYF
TRBJ1-1	NA	NA	TRBV5-1	14	TGCGCCAGCAGCTTGGCTGACCTGGGGACTGAAGCTTTCTTT	CASSLADLGTEAFF
TRBJ2-3	NA	NA	TRBV24-1	16	TGTGCCACCAGTGATTTGGCCAGCGAGGGCACAGATACGCAGTATTTT	CATSDLASEGTDTQYF
TRBJ1-5	NA	NA	TRBV5-1	15	TGCGCCAGCAGCCCCGGGACGGCAGGCAATCAGCCCCAGCATTTT	CASSPGTAGNQPQHF
TRBJ2-7	NA	TRBD1	TRBV7-9	15	TGTGCCAGCAGCTTAGGGGGAAGGGGGCTTCACGAGCAGTACTTC	CASSLGGRGLHEQYF
TRBJ2-7	NA	NA	TRBV27	15	TGTGCCAGCAGTTTCGGGCCCAGCCGCCTACGAGGGCAGTACTTC	CASSFGPSRLRGQYF
TRBJ2-3	many	NA	TRBV28	16	TGTGCCAGCAGTTTTGTCGGGATGGGAGTCACAGATACGCAGTATTTT	CASSFVGMGVTDTQYF
TRBJ1-2	few	NA	TRBV20-1	17	TGCAGTGCTAGAGATTGGGGGGGTTTAAGCGAACGGTATGGCTACACCTTC	CSARDWGGLSERYGYTF
TRBJ1-2	NA	NA	TRBV20-1	11	TGCAGTGCCAACTTAGGGTTTAGCTACACCTTC	CSANLGFSYTF
TRBJ2-7	few	NA	TRBV7-8	16	TGTGCCAGCAGCCCTGGTACAGCTGCCGGCTCCTACGAGCAGTACTTC	CASSPGTAAGSYEQYF
TRBJ1-1	few	NA	TRBV30	16	TGTGCCTGGAGTTCCGGAGACGGTCTCATGAACACTGAAGCTTTCTTT	CAWSSGDGLMNTEAFF
TRBJ1-5	many	TRBD1	TRBV12-3/TRBV12-4	16	TGTGCCAGCAGAAAGAGGACAGGGAGCAACAATCAGCCCCAGCATTTT	CASRKRTGSNNQPQHF
TRBJ1-6	NA	NA	TRBV20-1	12	TGCAGTGCTAGAGATACGGGTTCACCCCTCCACTTT	CSARDTGSPLHF
TRBJ2-7	NA	NA	TRBV7-8	13	TGTGCCAGCAGCTTAGGCCCTAGCGACGAGCAGTACTTC	CASSLGPSDEQYF
TRBJ2-3	NA	TRBD2	TRBV5-1	17	TGCGCCAGCAGCTTGTTTAGCGGGGGGGCAAGCACAGATACGCAGTATTTT	CASSLFSGGASTDTQYF
TRBJ1-5	few	TRBD1	TRBV12-3/TRBV12-4	17	TGTGCCAGCAGGACCGGGACAGGGGGCGCCGGCAATCAGCCCCAGCATTTT	CASRTGTGGAGNQPQHF
TRBJ2-5	few	NA	TRBV7-9	15	TGTGCCAGCAGCTTAGGGTCTAGAAGTCAAGAGACCCAGTACTTC	CASSLGSRSQETQYF
TRBJ2-5	few	NA	TRBV7-9	14	TGTGCCAGCAGCTCAACCCTGAGCAGAGAGACCCAGTACTTC	CASSSTLSRETQYF
TRBJ2-3	few	NA	TRBV7-2	14	TGTGCCAGCAGCGCGTGGGGGACCACAGATACGCAGTATTTT	CASSAWGTTDTQYF
TRBJ2-3	NA	TRBD2	TRBV7-6	15	TGTGCCAGCAGCTCACTAGCGGAGGGCACAGATACGCAGTATTTT	CASSSLAEGTDTQYF
TRBJ1-3	NA	NA	TRBV28	18	TGTGCCAGCAGTAACAGCCTTGGTCGGCGAAGCTCTGGAAACACCATATATTTT	CASSNSLGRRSSGNTIYF
TRBJ2-7	many	NA	TRBV25-1	12	TGTGCCAGCAGTGCTGGGGCCTACGAGCAGTACTTC	CASSAGAYEQYF
TRBJ2-3	NA	NA	TRBV7-8	14	TGTGCCAGCAGCACCAACCAGGACCCGAATACGCAGTATTTT	CASSTNQDPNTQYF